This TCR beta chain was sequenced for a study of graft-versus-host responses after intestinal transplantation. Looking at the study overall: The transplants performed in recipients were multivisceral, liver-intestinal, or isolated intestinal.

The repertoire was sequenced with immunoSEQ multiplex PCR; TCRdb's copy has only in-frame clones and lacks some. This table holds 120,000 or so clones, 93% found once. Trimming stripped 1 base from V and 6 bases from J, with 19 bases between. CDR1 SGDLS and CDR2 YYNGEE come from the germline V gene. This CDR3 contains 16 residues. In the case of this clone: Its antigen is currently unknown.

Points from the study as a whole: GvH clonotypes were identified within recipient marrow, with a subset emerging first in ileum or blood.

The clonotype comes from a human donor who received an intestinal transplant. Sequencing used unstimulated CD8+ T cells sorted from spleen or lymph node cells, obtained before intestinal transplant. The chain couples TRBV9 to TRBJ1-2; D is perhaps TRBD1 (5 bases). Written as DNA, the CDR3 is TGTGCCAGCAGCGTAAGTTTAGTGAGGGACGGCGATGGCTACACCTTC. This translates into CASSVSLVRDGDGYTF.